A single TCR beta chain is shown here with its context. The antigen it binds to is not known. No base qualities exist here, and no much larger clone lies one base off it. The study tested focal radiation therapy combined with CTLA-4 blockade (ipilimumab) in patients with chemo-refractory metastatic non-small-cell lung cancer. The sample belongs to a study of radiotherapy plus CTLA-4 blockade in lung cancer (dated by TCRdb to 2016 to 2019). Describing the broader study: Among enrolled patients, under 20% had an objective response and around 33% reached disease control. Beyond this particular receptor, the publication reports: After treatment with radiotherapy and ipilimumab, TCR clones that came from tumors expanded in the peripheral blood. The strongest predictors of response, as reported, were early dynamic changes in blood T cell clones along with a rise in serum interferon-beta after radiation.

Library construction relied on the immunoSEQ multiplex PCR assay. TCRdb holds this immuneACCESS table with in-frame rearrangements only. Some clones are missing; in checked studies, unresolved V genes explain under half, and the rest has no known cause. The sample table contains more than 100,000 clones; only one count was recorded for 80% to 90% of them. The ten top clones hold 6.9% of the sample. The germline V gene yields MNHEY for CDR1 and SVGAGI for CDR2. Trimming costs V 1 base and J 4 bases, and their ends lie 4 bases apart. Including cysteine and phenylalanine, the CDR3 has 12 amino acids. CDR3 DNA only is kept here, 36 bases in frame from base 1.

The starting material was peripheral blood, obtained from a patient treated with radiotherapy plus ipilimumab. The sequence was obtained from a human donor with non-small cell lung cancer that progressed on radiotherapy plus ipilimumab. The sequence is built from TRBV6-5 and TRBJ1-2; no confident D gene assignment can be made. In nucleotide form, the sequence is TGTGCCAGCAGTTACTTCCCCTATGGCTACACCTTC. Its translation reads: CASSYFPYGYTF.